This T cell receptor (beta chain) originates from a study of blood T cell repertoires in COVID-19. Study-level information: PBMCs, B-cell-depleted T cells, or T cells provided the cDNA or gDNA that made up the material.

Repertoires were generated with immunoSEQ multiplex PCR, while TCRdb's copy carries only in-frame clones and drops some. The sample carries 8,500 to 14,000 clones, approximately 89% recorded once. The germline CDR1 and CDR2 sequences are SGHRS and YFSETQ. The J segment lost 2 bases and the V segment lost 0 bases, leaving 5 bases of the junction unmatched. The length of the CDR3 is 16 residues. The chain recombines TRBV5-1 with TRBJ2-3, with 8 bases matching TRBD2. This clonotype originated in a human donor in a cohort sampled during active COVID-19. The sample comprised peripheral blood. The CDR3 here is CASSLASGGLTDTQYF. Written as DNA, the CDR3 is TGCGCCAGCAGCTTGGCAAGCGGGGGCCTCACAGATACGCAGTATTTT.